Listed below are T cell receptor beta chains from one sample, sequenced in a study of blood T cells in healthy people across ages. TCRdb analysed the 5' RACE reads with MiXCR anew, one entry per CDR3 protein. The data contain 1 million or so distinct CDR3 sequences, around 43% of them singletons. The sequenced material came from blood. These receptors all stem from a woman in her fifties or sixties in good health. CDR3s include the opening cysteine and the closing phenylalanine or tryptophan. The D gene is left open where the match is weak. Clone size is given for some rows only: seen once, a few or many times, or a class if the clone is expanded.

d_call j_call clone_size v_call cdr3_aa cdr3_nt
TRBD2 TRBJ2-1 . TRBV7-3 CASAGGPSSEQFF TGTGCCAGCGCGGGAGGGCCGTCTTCTGAGCAGTTCTTC
. TRBJ1-2 . TRBV13 CASSRGRGVRGCTF TGTGCCAGCAGCCGTGGGAGGGGAGTGCGTGGCTGCACCTTC
TRBD1 TRBJ2-4 . TRBV6-5 CASSYASGQGKNIQYF TGTGCCAGCAGTTACGCTAGTGGACAGGGGAAAAACATTCAGTACTTC
TRBD2 TRBJ2-7 few TRBV2 CASRGTSGRVEQYF TGTGCCAGCAGAGGGACTAGCGGGAGAGTCGAGCAGTACTTC
TRBD2 TRBJ2-1 few TRBV9 CASSPGGLNNEQFF TGTGCCAGCAGCCCGGGGGGGTTGAACAATGAGCAGTTCTTC
TRBD2 TRBJ2-1 . TRBV20-1 CSAIPSGANEQFF TGCAGTGCTATTCCTAGCGGCGCGAATGAGCAGTTCTTC
. TRBJ1-2 . TRBV5-1 CASSLLPDANYGYTF TGCGCTAGCAGCTTGTTACCGGACGCTAACTATGGCTACACCTTC
. TRBJ2-1 . TRBV5-4 CASKMYSSYNEQFF TGTGCCAGTAAGATGTACAGCTCCTACAATGAGCAGTTCTTC
TRBD2 TRBJ2-1 . TRBV27 CASSLSGTSGRTNSYNEQFF TGTGCCAGCAGTTTATCCGGGACTAGCGGGAGGACGAATTCCTACAATGAGCAGTTCTTC
TRBD1 TRBJ1-5 . TRBV5-5 CASSIGTGQNQPQHF TGTGCCAGCAGCATCGGGACAGGGCAGAATCAGCCCCAGCATTTT
TRBD1 TRBJ2-7 few TRBV5-1 CASSQGQNSYEQYF TGCGCCAGCAGCCAGGGACAGAACTCCTACGAGCAGTACTTC
. TRBJ2-7 few TRBV11-2 CASTPGGGAYEQYF TGTGCCAGCACCCCTGGGGGCGGAGCCTACGAGCAGTACTTC
TRBD1 TRBJ2-1 few TRBV5-1 CASTSTGVQFF TGCGCCAGCACGTCGACAGGGGTGCAGTTCTTC
TRBD1 TRBJ2-7 few TRBV20-1 CSANRQGAPYEQYF TGCAGTGCTAACCGGCAGGGGGCGCCCTACGAGCAGTACTTC
. TRBJ1-1 . TRBV10-3 CAISEGLGNTEAFF TGTGCCATCAGTGAGGGTCTGGGGAACACTGAAGCTTTCTTT
. TRBJ2-1 . TRBV5-1 CASKTYSHSGDEQFF TGCGCCAGCAAAACTTATAGCCATTCGGGGGATGAGCAGTTCTTC
TRBD1 TRBJ2-3 many TRBV10-3 CAISEGQQGKVTDTQYF TGTGCCATCAGTGAGGGACAACAGGGGAAAGTTACAGATACGCAGTATTTT
. TRBJ2-3 . TRBV4-1 CASSQEGLGDTQYF TGCGCCAGCAGCCAAGAGGGGCTCGGAGATACGCAGTATTTT
TRBD1 TRBJ1-2 . TRBV5-1 CASSFDRANHGYTF TGCGCCAGCAGCTTTGACAGGGCTAACCATGGCTACACCTTC
TRBD1 TRBJ2-3 . TRBV5-1 CASSLAGQGAKDTQYF TGCGCCAGCAGCTTGGCCGGGCAGGGGGCTAAGGATACGCAGTATTTT
TRBD1 TRBJ2-7 . TRBV29-1 CSAGDSDLYEQYF TGCAGCGCTGGGGACAGCGATCTCTACGAGCAGTACTTC
TRBD2 TRBJ2-7 . TRBV2 CASTGVGGRVYEQYF TGTGCCAGCACTGGCGTGGGAGGGAGGGTCTACGAGCAGTACTTC
TRBD1 TRBJ2-7 . TRBV6-6 CASSRDRAPYEQYF TGTGCCAGCAGCCGAGACAGGGCCCCCTACGAGCAGTACTTC
TRBD1 TRBJ2-1 . TRBV20-1 CSAHPAGQGRGNEQFF TGCAGTGCTCACCCGGCCGGACAGGGGCGAGGGAATGAGCAGTTCTTC
TRBD2 TRBJ2-7 . TRBV7-8 CASSSRRTGTPGGVTREQYF TGTGCCAGCAGCTCAAGACGAACCGGGACCCCGGGAGGAGTGACGCGGGAGCAGTACTTC
. TRBJ2-3 . TRBV30 CAWMGGSNGDTQYF TGTGCCTGGATGGGGGGTTCAAATGGAGATACGCAGTATTTT
. TRBJ2-7 . TRBV10-3 CAISEPGPKRENSYEQYF TGTGCCATCAGTGAGCCCGGCCCGAAAAGGGAAAACTCCTACGAGCAGTACTTC
. TRBJ2-1 . TRBV9 CASSVESSSYNEQFF TGTGCCAGCAGCGTAGAATCGAGCTCCTACAATGAGCAGTTCTTC
TRBD2 TRBJ2-7 many TRBV10-3 CAISGASGVSYEQYF TGTGCCATCAGTGGTGCTAGCGGAGTGTCCTACGAGCAGTACTTC
. TRBJ1-5 . TRBV27 CASSRWGQPQHF TGTGCCAGCAGCCGCTGGGGACAGCCCCAGCATTTT
TRBD2 TRBJ2-1 . TRBV28 CASSFASGGYNEQFF TGTGCCAGCAGTTTTGCGAGCGGGGGATACAATGAGCAGTTCTTC
TRBD1 TRBJ2-7 . TRBV20-1 CSAAQGVSYEQYF TGCAGTGCTGCCCAGGGGGTTAGCTACGAGCAGTACTTC
TRBD1 TRBJ1-5 . TRBV28 CASSIRPPEGDRNQPQHF TGTGCCAGCAGCATAAGGCCACCCGAAGGGGACAGAAATCAGCCCCAGCATTTT
TRBD1 TRBJ1-2 . TRBV6-5 CASSRGTGVGYGYTF TGTGCCAGCAGCCGCGGGACAGGGGTTGGCTATGGCTACACCTTC
. TRBJ2-7 . TRBV15 CATSSGPVGGSYEQYF TGTGCCACCAGCAGCGGTCCGGTGGGCGGCTCCTACGAGCAGTACTTC
. TRBJ2-7 . TRBV6-1 CASSGGSYYEQYF TGTGCCAGCAGTGGGGGGTCCTACTACGAGCAGTACTTC
TRBD2 TRBJ2-3 few TRBV9 CASSSTGGAGDTQYF TGTGCCAGCAGCTCAACGGGAGGAGCGGGGGATACGCAGTATTTT
. TRBJ2-1 . TRBV2 CASSVIATYNEQFF TGTGCCAGCAGTGTGATAGCGACTTACAATGAGCAGTTCTTC
TRBD2 TRBJ2-1 . TRBV5-1 CASSSSGNGYNEQFF TGCGCCAGCAGCTCCAGCGGGAATGGCTACAATGAGCAGTTCTTC
TRBD1 TRBJ2-1 many TRBV6-2/TRBV6-3 CASSQGTAQFF TGTGCCAGCAGCCAGGGGACAGCGCAGTTCTTC
. TRBJ1-6 . TRBV28 CASSLSGGSNSPLHF TGTGCCAGCAGTTTAAGCGGAGGGTCTAATTCACCCCTCCACTTT
TRBD2 TRBJ2-7 few TRBV11-2 CASSTSSGSDEQYF TGTGCCAGCAGCACCTCTAGCGGGAGCGACGAGCAGTACTTC
. TRBJ2-7 . TRBV9 CASSVGDIPYEQYF TGTGCCAGCAGCGTAGGGGACATTCCCTACGAGCAGTACTTC
TRBD2 TRBJ2-7 few TRBV20-1 CSARPPGTTRIHEQYF TGCAGTGCTAGACCCCCAGGGACTACTCGCATCCACGAGCAGTACTTC
TRBD1 TRBJ2-1 few TRBV28 CASSYRTGGEQFF TGTGCCAGCAGTTATAGGACAGGGGGTGAGCAGTTCTTC
TRBD1 TRBJ2-3 . TRBV12-3/TRBV12-4 CASSTTGTGDPDTQYF TGTGCCAGCAGTACAACCGGGACAGGGGATCCAGATACGCAGTATTTT